The 25 T cell receptor beta chains presented below share a single source sample, sequenced in a study of blood T cell repertoires in COVID-19. Produced via immunoSEQ multiplex PCR; TCRdb's table is partial and in-frame only. The sample records under 250,000 clones, 80% to 90% being singletons. The sample was peripheral blood. The receptors shown here come from a man aged 40-49 years with active or convalescent COVID-19.

The rearrangement uses TRBV7-3 and TRBJ1-6; D call uncertain. V lost 4 bases to trimming and J lost 10 bases, with 14 bases between them. The CDR3 loop spans 14 amino acids. Germline V gene lookup returns CDR1 SGHTA and CDR2 FQGTGA. The CDR3 is CASSSAGSGSPLHF. CDR3 nucleotide sequence: TGTGCCAGCAGCTCAGCCGGGAGCGGATCACCCCTCCACTTT.

This chain links TRBV7-3 with TRBJ2-1, with D perhaps TRBD2 (6 bases). Germline values: CDR1 SGHTA, CDR2 FQGTGA. With 1 base removed from V and 2 bases from J, the gap between germline ends came to 9 bases. The CDR3 length is 15 residues. DNA of the CDR3: TGTGCCAGCAGCTTAAGACTAGAACCCTACAATGAGCAGTTCTTC. This sequence encodes CASSLRLEPYNEQFF. Based on the CDR3 plus reference TRBV7-3 and TRBJ2-1, the full variable domain is GAGVSQTPSNKVTEKGKYVELRCDPISGHTALYWYRQSLGQGPEFLIYFQGTGAADDSGLPNDRFFAVRPEGSVSTLKIQRTERGDSAVYLCASSLRLEPYNEQFFGPGTRLTVL.

The chain recombines TRBV19 with TRBJ1-5; 12 bases line up with TRBD1. V gave up 4 bases and J gave up 7 bases; unmatched junction bases: 8. Germline-derived CDR1 and CDR2 are LNHDA and SQIVND (reference sequence). This CDR3 has 16 residues. CDR3 DNA: TGTGCCAGTAGTACCCCCGGGGACAGGGGGCTCCAGCCCCAGCATTTT. Its translation: CASSTPGDRGLQPQHF.

The genes are TRBV15 and TRBJ2-1; tentative D call: TRBD2 (6 bases). The germline gives CDR1 LNHNV, CDR2 YYDKDF (reference sequence). The V end was cut by 6 bases, the J end by 6 bases, with 18 bases between. The CDR3 has 15 residues. The CDR3 DNA sequence: TGTGCCACCAGGAACCGACTAGGGATCGTCAATGAGCAGTTCTTC. Protein: CATRNRLGIVNEQFF.

CDR3 loop: CASSFGGGFENTIYF. The CDR3 region has the DNA TGTGCCAGCAGTTTCGGCGGAGGGTTCGAAAACACCATATATTTT. The V and J genes are TRBV6-5 and TRBJ1-3; the D is unclear. Germline assignment: CDR1 MNHEY and CDR2 SVGAGI. V was cut by 4 bases and J by 6 bases, with 16 bases left in between. The CDR3 totals 15 residues.

This clone occurred a few times. V usage is TRBV6-5 and J usage is TRBJ2-7; no reliable D call. The CDR3 runs 16 residues. Between the trimmed V and J ends, which lost 0 bases and 6 bases, there was a span of 18 bases. Germline V gives CDR1 MNHEY, CDR2 SVGAGI. CDR3 nucleotide sequence: TGTGCCAGCAGTTACTCGAATCCAGCGCTCCTTACCGAGCAGTACTTC. Protein: CASSYSNPALLTEQYF.

This clone appeared a single time. The chain uses TRBV4-1 and TRBJ1-6; D is undetermined. V gave up 4 bases and J gave up 7 bases, with 17 bases separating them. This CDR3 has 16 residues. Germline V lookup: CDR1 MGHRA, CDR2 YSYEKL. The CDR3 DNA follows: TGCGCCAGCAGCCCTCGGGCCCCGGCGGGCAATTCACCCCTCCACTTT. It is translated as CASSPRAPAGNSPLHF.

This clone has a handful of counts. J is TRBJ1-3 and V is TRBV3-1 (or the pseudogene TRBV3-2); a possible D gene is TRBD1 (5 bases). The V end was cut by 0 bases, the J end by 0 bases, with 15 bases between. Germline lookup yields CDR1 LGHDT and CDR2 YNNKEL (reference sequence). The CDR3 sequence is 18 residues long. CDR3 protein: CASSQEIASTASGNTIYF. The DNA for the CDR3 is TGTGCCAGCAGCCAAGAAATAGCATCGACAGCCTCTGGAAACACCATATATTTT.

The rearrangement links TRBV28 to TRBJ1-6, with TRBD1 identical over 8 bases. CDR3 size: 18 residues. Per germline, CDR1 MDHEN and CDR2 SYDVKM. With 8 bases clipped from V and 4 bases from J, the junction kept 16 bases outside the gene matches. The CDR3 sequence: CASVSEGGTGVYNSPLHF. CDR3 nucleotides: TGTGCCAGCGTTAGCGAGGGTGGGACAGGAGTGTATAATTCACCCCTCCACTTT.

The CDR3 is CAILAEENIQYF. CDR3 DNA: TGTGCCATACTAGCGGAAGAAAACATTCAGTACTTC. The chain carries TRBV9 and TRBJ2-4; 8 bases align to TRBD2. With 9 bases clipped from V and 5 bases from J, the junction kept 4 bases outside the gene matches. The CDR3 runs 12 residues. CDR1 is SGDLS and CDR2 is YYNGEE in the germline V gene.

In the case of this clone: A read error may produce the germline difference seen at one junction end. This chain links TRBV27 with TRBJ2-3; D is unresolved. Germline loops: CDR1 MNHEY, CDR2 SMNVEV (reference sequence). The CDR3 is 17 residues long. CDR3 region: CASSLSTSSGYTDTQYF. In nucleotides, the CDR3 is TGTGCCAGCAGTCTATCGACGTCGTCGGGTTACACAGATACGCAGTATTTT.

This sequence joins TRBV18 and TRBJ1-1, with a possible D match to TRBD1 (6 bases). The CDR3 has 15 residues. V lost 3 bases and J lost 1, with 12 bases in between. From germline, CDR1 is KGHSH and CDR2 LQKENI. The CDR3 DNA sequence: TGTGCCAGCTCACCCCAGGACAGTGGGAACACTGAAGCTTTCTTT. Translation: CASSPQDSGNTEAFF.

The V gene is TRBV4-1, the J gene TRBJ1-1; D is ambiguous. V lost 0 bases and J lost 7, with 15 bases in between. This CDR3 is 15 amino acids long. CDR1 and CDR2 from the germline V gene are MGHRA and YSYEKL. The CDR3 DNA reads as TGCGCCAGCAGCCAAGAAGACGGAGGAACGGGTGAAGCTTTCTTT. This translates into CASSQEDGGTGEAFF.

The chain employs TRBV7-3 and TRBJ2-1, with TRBD2 as a possible D gene (7 bases). This CDR3 has 14 residues. Germline V gene lookup returns CDR1 SGHTA and CDR2 FQGTGA. Trimming left V 2 bases short and J 6 bases short, with 11 bases between. The CDR3 reads CASSLAGALNEQFF. CDR3 in DNA: TGTGCCAGCAGCTTAGCGGGGGCCCTCAATGAGCAGTTCTTC.

The V and J genes are TRBV7-6 and TRBJ1-2, with TRBD1 matching 7 bases. This CDR3 comprises 15 residues. Germline CDR1 reads SGHVS; CDR2 reads FNYEAQ. J gave up 4 bases and V 8 bases, and 13 bases lay outside the gene matches. The CDR3: CASGSTGSSIYGYTF. As DNA, the CDR3 is TGTGCCAGCGGTTCGACAGGGAGTTCCATCTATGGCTACACCTTC.

The count of this clone is one. V is TRBV29-1 and J is TRBJ2-5, with 8 bases lining up with TRBD2. Germline V CDR1 and CDR2: SQVTM, ANQGSEA. V was pared by 4 bases and J by 5 bases, with 12 bases of the junction left unmatched. The CDR3 extends over 15 amino acids. CDR3 amino acids: CSVGVVGTSGETQYF. As DNA, the CDR3 is TGCAGCGTTGGGGTCGTGGGGACTAGTGGGGAGACCCAGTACTTC.

The rearrangement joins TRBV2 to TRBJ2-4, with TRBD1 identical over 11 bases. Germline V gene data show CDR1 as SNHLY and CDR2 as FYNNEI. J was trimmed by 16 bases and V by 5 bases; bases with no gene match: 10. CDR3 length: 13 residues. The CDR3 is CASSPGDRGRLYF. For the CDR3, the DNA is TGTGCCAGCAGTCCCGGGGACAGGGGGAGACTATACTTC. Supplemented by reference TRBV2 and TRBJ2-4, the full variable domain reads EPEVTQTPSHQVTQMGQEVILRCVPISNHLYFYWYRQILGQKVEFLVSFYNNEISEKSEIFDDQFSVERPDGSNFTLKIRSTKLEDSAMYFCASSPGDRGRLYFGAGTRLSVL.

This chain joins TRBV15 and TRBJ2-3, with TRBD2 identical over 7 bases. The germline V gene encodes CDR1 LNHNV and CDR2 YYDKDF (reference sequence). The trim removed 5 bases at V and 4 bases at J, leaving 6 bases unmatched. This CDR3 comprises 14 residues. In DNA form, the CDR3 reads TGTGCCACCAGCGTGCCGGGAGGATCAGATACGCAGTATTTT. This codes for CATSVPGGSDTQYF.

This sequence joins TRBV9 and TRBJ1-1; D not resolved. CDR1 and CDR2 (germline): SGDLS, YYNGEE. Deletions cut 3 bases from V and 11 bases from J, with 23 bases between. The CDR3 has 15 residues. In nucleotides, the CDR3 is TGTGCCAGCAGCGCCCCCATAGCCGAGGGAAGTGGGGCTTTCTTT. Translation gives CASSAPIAEGSGAFF. The full variable domain, rest sourced from reference TRBV9 and TRBJ1-1, is DSGVTQTPKHLITATGQRVTLRCSPRSGDLSVYWYQQSLDQGLQFLIQYYNGEERAKGNILERFSAQQFPDLHSELNLSSLELGDSALYFCASSAPIAEGSGAFFGQGTRLTVV.

The chain joins TRBV3-1 (or the pseudogene TRBV3-2) to TRBJ2-7, with 10 bases identical to TRBD2. Germline CDR1 LGHDT, CDR2 YNNKEL (reference sequence). The V and J ends lost 2 bases and 5 bases, in that order; junction bases with no gene match: 6. The CDR3 consists of 15 residues. The CDR3 bases are TGTGCCAGCAGCCAAACTAGCGGGACCCTTGACGAGCAGTACTTC. It is translated as CASSQTSGTLDEQYF.

The rearrangement joins TRBV2 to TRBJ2-3; tentative D call: TRBD1 (6 bases). Germline V CDR1 and CDR2: SNHLY, FYNNEI. The ends were cut back, 5 bases at V and 6 bases at J, with 12 bases in the middle. CDR3 length equals 13 residues. CDR3 in DNA: TGTGCCAGCAGTAACCGACAGGACGATACGCAGTATTTT. It yields the protein CASSNRQDDTQYF.

This chain joins TRBV2 and TRBJ2-5; a possible D gene is TRBD1 (6 bases). This CDR3 is 13 amino acids long. Germline V gene sequence: CDR1 SNHLY, CDR2 FYNNEI. V was cut by 5 bases and J by 3 bases, with 10 bases left in between. CDR3 residues: CASSYRVKETQYF. The DNA of the CDR3 is TGTGCCAGCAGTTACAGGGTAAAAGAGACCCAGTACTTC.

The sample holds one count of this clone. This chain links TRBV15 with TRBJ2-5, with TRBD2 matching over 12 bases. The V gene end was trimmed by 2 bases and the J gene end by 5 bases; junction bases not matched to a gene: 15. From germline, CDR1 is LNHNV and CDR2 YYDKDF (reference sequence). This CDR3 is built from 19 residues. The CDR3 region has the DNA TGTGCCACCAGCAGACTCGCCCCCCTCCTAGCGGGGGGGCCTGAGACCCAGTACTTC. Protein product: CATSRLAPLLAGGPETQYF.

This chain connects TRBV4-2 to TRBJ1-2, with unresolved D. The CDR3 is 13 residues long. V was shortened by 5 bases and J by 4 bases, with 11 bases between the two germline ends. Germline-derived CDR1 and CDR2 are LGHNA and YNFKEQ. This chain's CDR3 is CASSEGLTYGYTF. The CDR3 coding sequence is TGTGCCAGCAGCGAAGGGCTCACCTATGGCTACACCTTC.

This chain's CDR3 is CASSPGGQGAGLFF. CDR3 DNA: TGTGCCAGCAGCCCCGGGGGGCAGGGCGCGGGACTGTTTTTT. V usage is TRBV11-1 and J usage is TRBJ1-4; D perhaps matches TRBD1 (6 bases). V was shortened by 5 bases and J by 13 bases, with 20 bases between the two germline ends. Germline CDR1 reads SGHAT; CDR2 reads FQDESV (reference sequence). The CDR3 sequence is 14 residues long.